This is a list of T cell receptor beta chains from one sample in a study of post-analysis software for immune sequencing data. TCRdb itself ran the PCR reads through MiXCR, one entry per CDR3 protein. The sample lists 700,000 to 900,000 distinct CDR3 sequences; about 43% were seen once. Sequencing was performed on blood. Source of these receptors: a girl aged 10 to 17 with multiple sclerosis. Each CDR3 is given with its conserved first and last residue. Each record gives: J gene, D gene, V gene, clone size, CDR3 DNA, CDR3 protein. The D gene is left open where the match is weak. The size field is filled for only some rows; it gives once, few, many or a size class.

>TRBJ1-1|.|TRBV29-1|.
TGCAGCGTTGAGGTAGGACCTGAAGCTTTCTTT
CSVEVGPEAFF
>TRBJ2-7|.|TRBV20-1|few
TGCAGTGCTAGAGAGGGACTCCACGAGCAGTACTTC
CSAREGLHEQYF
>TRBJ2-2|.|TRBV4-1|few
TGCGCCAGCAGCCGCCCAACGGGGTTGGGAGACACCGGGGAGCTGTTTTTT
CASSRPTGLGDTGELFF
>TRBJ2-1|.|TRBV20-1|.
TGCAGTGCTAGTCCTTACAATGAGCAGTTCTTC
CSASPYNEQFF
>TRBJ2-7|TRBD1|TRBV29-1|few
TGCAGCGTTGAAGGAGGGGGCCGCGAGCAGTACTTC
CSVEGGGREQYF
>TRBJ1-2|.|TRBV12-3/TRBV12-4|many
TGTGCCAGCAGCCTCGGGCCCGCCGGCTACACCTTC
CASSLGPAGYTF
>TRBJ1-2|TRBD1|TRBV6-1|.
TGTGCCAGCAATGAGGGGGCAAATGGCTACACCTTC
CASNEGANGYTF
>TRBJ1-2|.|TRBV29-1|.
TGCAGCGTTGAGGGGTTTGGCTACACCTTC
CSVEGFGYTF
>TRBJ2-7|.|TRBV20-1|.
TGCAGTGCTCGAACGGCGCTTGATTCCTACGAGCAGTACTTC
CSARTALDSYEQYF
>TRBJ1-5|.|TRBV28|few
TGTGCCAGCAGTTTCGTAGGGGGACCTACGAGTCAGCCCCAGCATTTT
CASSFVGGPTSQPQHF
>TRBJ2-2|.|TRBV30|.
TGTGCCTGGAGTATATCACAGAACACCGGGGAGCTGTTTTTT
CAWSISQNTGELFF
>TRBJ2-7|.|TRBV5-1|few
TGCGCCAGCAGCCCGGTAGGGCGGTCTAACGAGCAGTACTTC
CASSPVGRSNEQYF
>TRBJ2-7|TRBD2|TRBV6-6|.
TGTGCCAGCAGCCCGGGAGAGCGGGAGGGTCAATACGAGCAGTACTTC
CASSPGEREGQYEQYF
>TRBJ2-7|.|TRBV6-1|.
TGTGCCAGCAGTGAATTGGGGCCGTCCTACGAGCAGTACTTC
CASSELGPSYEQYF
>TRBJ1-1|.|TRBV4-3|.
TGCGCCAGCAGCCAAGAGGGGGACCTCTCTGGAAACACTGAAGCTTTCTTT
CASSQEGDLSGNTEAFF
>TRBJ2-7|TRBD2|TRBV20-1|few
TGCAGTGCTATCTCGGGAGGAAGCTCCTACGAGCAGTACTTC
CSAISGGSSYEQYF
>TRBJ2-1|TRBD2|TRBV12-3/TRBV12-4|.
TGTGCCAGCAGTCTCCGCGGCCTAGCGGGACGGGGTGGAGAGCAGTTCTTC
CASSLRGLAGRGGEQFF
>TRBJ2-3|TRBD2|TRBV29-1|few
TGCAGCGTTACTAGCGGGAGTGGCACAGATACGCAGTATTTT
CSVTSGSGTDTQYF
>TRBJ2-3|.|TRBV20-1|few
TGCAGTGCCCTCGGACGCGGCACAGATACGCAGTATTTT
CSALGRGTDTQYF
>TRBJ1-2|TRBD1|TRBV9|few
TGTGCCAGCAGCGTAGAGACCAGGGTCCAGGGGGCTCAATTCTATGGCTACACCTTC
CASSVETRVQGAQFYGYTF
>TRBJ1-1|.|TRBV29-1|.
TGCAGCGTTGTGCCGGGGGGGGGCACTGAAGCTTTCTTT
CSVVPGGGTEAFF
>TRBJ2-4|.|TRBV12-3/TRBV12-4|.
TGTGCCAGCAGTTTAGGTTCCAGCAGTGAAACACGATCTTCCAAAAACATTCAGTACTTC
CASSLGSSSETRSSKNIQYF
>TRBJ2-7|TRBD1|TRBV12-3/TRBV12-4|few
TGTGCCAGCAGTCCCCAACGGACAGGGCGCTACGAGCAGTACTTC
CASSPQRTGRYEQYF
>TRBJ2-6|.|TRBV7-2|few
TGTGCCAGCAGCTTAGACCTTGCTGGGGCCAACGTCCTGACTTTC
CASSLDLAGANVLTF
>TRBJ2-7|TRBD1|TRBV27|.
TGTGCCAGCAGAGGTGGGACAGGGGGTATCTACGAGCAGTACTTC
CASRGGTGGIYEQYF
>TRBJ2-1|.|TRBV5-1|few
TGCACCAGCAGCTTGGTGAGGCCTCGCGATGAGCAGTTCTTC
CTSSLVRPRDEQFF
>TRBJ2-1|TRBD2|TRBV6-6|many
TGTGCCAGCAGTTACTCCGCCCTCCTCCGGGAGGTCGATGAGCAGTTCTTC
CASSYSALLREVDEQFF
>TRBJ1-5|TRBD1|TRBV28|.
TGTGCCAGCCAACAGGGGGGAAGGCAGCCCCAGCATTTT
CASQQGGRQPQHF
>TRBJ2-1|.|TRBV2|.
TGTGCCAGCTACCCTGATTACAATGAGCAGTTCTTC
CASYPDYNEQFF
>TRBJ2-1|TRBD1|TRBV12-3/TRBV12-4|few
TGTGCCAGCAGTTTAGAGGGACAGGGATTTTGGCCGTCCTACAATGAGCAGTTCTTC
CASSLEGQGFWPSYNEQFF
>TRBJ2-1|.|TRBV6-6|.
TGTGCCAGCACCCTACGAGGGGGCAATGAGCAGTTCTTC
CASTLRGGNEQFF
>TRBJ2-7|TRBD2|TRBV12-3/TRBV12-4|.
TGTGCCAGCAGTTACCAAAGTAGCGGGAATAGCGAGCAGTACTTC
CASSYQSSGNSEQYF
>TRBJ1-2|.|TRBV15|.
TGTGCCACCGGCGCTGACGGGCCCTATGGCTACACCTTC
CATGADGPYGYTF
>TRBJ2-1|TRBD2|TRBV18|.
TGTGCCAGCGCAAGCGGGAGGGCCGGAGAGCAGTTCTTC
CASASGRAGEQFF
>TRBJ1-1|.|TRBV6-1|.
TGTGCCAGCAGTGAAACTTCTCCCGGGAACACTGAAGCTTTCTTT
CASSETSPGNTEAFF
>TRBJ2-1|TRBD1|TRBV7-3|few
TGTGCCAGCAGCTCCCTGGGTAGGACAGGGGACAATGAGCAGTTCTTC
CASSSLGRTGDNEQFF
>TRBJ2-1|TRBD2|TRBV27|few
TGTGCCAGCAGTTTATCGGCCGAGGCGGGAGGGCCCTACAATGAGCAGTTCTTC
CASSLSAEAGGPYNEQFF
>TRBJ2-2|TRBD2|TRBV20-1|.
TGCAGTGCTGGGGGAGCGGGAGGGACCGGGGAGCTGTTTTTT
CSAGGAGGTGELFF
>TRBJ2-1|TRBD1|TRBV29-1|few
TGCAGCGTTGATGGGACAGCCGATACCTACAATGAGCAGTTCTTC
CSVDGTADTYNEQFF
>TRBJ2-3|TRBD1|TRBV7-8|.
TGTGCCAGCAGCCCCCCATGGACAGGGGAAGGGAGGTCGCAGTATTTT
CASSPPWTGEGRSQYF
>TRBJ2-1|.|TRBV20-1|.
TGCAGTGCTAGAAGGAAGGAGGGCTCCTACAATGAGCAGTTCTTC
CSARRKEGSYNEQFF
>TRBJ2-1|TRBD2|TRBV7-3|.
TGTGCCAGCAGCTTAAAGGAGTTAGGACTAGCGGATAGCTCCTACAATGAGCAGTTCTTC
CASSLKELGLADSSYNEQFF
>TRBJ2-1|.|TRBV20-1|.
TGCAGTGCTAGAGTGGCGAGCTCCTACAATGAGCAGTTCTTC
CSARVASSYNEQFF
>TRBJ1-5|TRBD1|TRBV2|.
TGTACCAGCAGGGGGGGACAGCTGAATCAGCCCCAGCATTTT
CTSRGGQLNQPQHF
>TRBJ2-1|TRBD2|TRBV29-1|few
TGCAGCGTCGAAGGCGGGAGGGATGGGCAGTTCTTC
CSVEGGRDGQFF
>TRBJ1-1|.|TRBV6-5|.
TGTGCTAGCAGCTATCGAGTATCGGGGACTGAAGCTTTCTTT
CASSYRVSGTEAFF
>TRBJ2-4|TRBD2|TRBV11-2|.
TGTGCCAGCAGTCTAGTCGGCCTAGCGGGAGGGGTAGCCAAAAACATTCAGTACTTC
CASSLVGLAGGVAKNIQYF
>TRBJ2-7|.|TRBV4-3|few
TGCGCCAGCAGCCAAGATAACGGCGGTTCCTACGAGCAGTACTTC
CASSQDNGGSYEQYF
>TRBJ2-1|.|TRBV20-1|few
TGCAGTGCTAGAGATCAGAGGGTCGGCAATGAGCAGTTCTTC
CSARDQRVGNEQFF
>TRBJ2-7|TRBD1|TRBV5-1|.
TGCGCCAGCAGCCCCCTAATACAGGGGCTAGGATCCTACGAGCAGTACTTC
CASSPLIQGLGSYEQYF